A single sample is the source of the 11 T cell receptor beta chains below, sequenced in a study of blood T cell repertoires in COVID-19. The protocol was immunoSEQ multiplex PCR, while the TCRdb copy is restricted to in-frame clones and leaves out a portion. The sample lists under 500,000 clones; roughly 91% were seen once. Sample: peripheral blood. Receptors were obtained from a woman aged 25-40 years with acute or convalescent COVID-19.

J is TRBJ1-4 and V is TRBV7-8; D is possibly TRBD1 (6 bases). CDR1 SGHVS and CDR2 FQNEAQ come from the germline V gene. The CDR3 runs 18 residues. Trimming shortened V by 2 bases and J by 8 bases, and 24 bases separated the two germline ends. The CDR3 sequence: CASSLLRRRVGAREKLFF. Written as DNA, the CDR3 is TGTGCCAGCAGCTTATTGCGTAGGCGAGTGGGGGCGCGGGAAAAACTGTTTTTT.

This clone showed up just once. The chain combines TRBV7-9 with TRBJ2-3; maybe TRBD1 (6 bases). Germline V gives CDR1 SEHNR, CDR2 FQNEAQ (reference sequence). Trimming pared 4 bases from V and 0 bases from J, leaving 20 bases between. The CDR3 has 18 residues. CDR3 nucleotide sequence: TGTGCCAGCAGCTCCAGGCACAGGGACCCACTCAGCACAGATACGCAGTATTTT. Translating it yields CASSSRHRDPLSTDTQYF.

The J gene is TRBJ1-6, the V gene TRBV19; maybe TRBD1 (6 bases). The CDR3 loop spans 15 amino acids. Looked up from germline, CDR1 is LNHDA and CDR2 is SQIVND (reference sequence). Trimming shortened V by 4 bases and J by 7 bases, and 14 bases separated the two germline ends. DNA of the CDR3: TGTGCCAGTAGTACCACTCGGGACACCAATTCACCCCTCCACTTT. It yields the protein CASSTTRDTNSPLHF. The whole variable domain, remainder taken from reference TRBV19 and TRBJ1-6, is DGGITQSPKYLFRKEGQNVTLSCEQNLNHDAMYWYRQDPGQGLRLIYYSQIVNDFQKGDIAEGYSVSREKKESFPLTVTSAQKNPTAFYLCASSTTRDTNSPLHFGNGTRLTVT.

The chain uses TRBV27 and TRBJ2-7; 9 bases agree with TRBD2. CDR3 length equals 15 residues. CDR1 is MNHEY and CDR2 is SMNVEV in the germline V gene (reference sequence). V lost 5 bases to trimming and J lost 4 bases; unmatched junction nucleotides: 9. The CDR3 DNA is TGTGCCAGCAGTCCCAGTGGTAGCGGGGGATACGAGCAGTACTTC. This codes for CASSPSGSGGYEQYF.

The chain couples TRBV5-5 to TRBJ1-5; D remains ambiguous. Trimming cost V 7 bases and J 0 bases, with 14 bases left between them. Germline assignment: CDR1 SGHKS and CDR2 YYEKEE (reference sequence). The CDR3 runs to 15 residues. The CDR3 region has the DNA TGTGCCAGCCGCCGGACCGACTATAGCAATCAGCCCCAGCATTTT. Translated: CASRRTDYSNQPQHF.

The chain is built from TRBV27 and TRBJ2-1; TRBD2 agrees at 8 bases. The germline CDR1 and CDR2 sequences are MNHEY and SMNVEV (reference sequence). The CDR3 is 15 amino acids. The V and J ends lost 4 bases and 4 bases, in that order; junction bases with no gene match: 6. CDR3 in DNA: TGTGCCAGCAGTTCCACTAGCGGAGGATACAATGAGCAGTTCTTC. It is translated as CASSSTSGGYNEQFF.

CDR3 nucleotides: TGTGCCAGCAGCTTACTTAACACAGATACGCAGTATTTT. It codes for CASSLLNTDTQYF. V usage is TRBV5-4 and J usage is TRBJ2-3; unclear D gene. The CDR3 has 13 amino acids. The V and J ends lost 2 bases and 2 bases respectively, with 6 bases between them. In germline, CDR1 is SGHNT, CDR2 YYREEE (reference sequence).

This sequence joins TRBV13 and TRBJ2-4, with 16 bases that match TRBD2. The CDR3 totals 19 residues. Per germline, CDR1 PRHDT and CDR2 FYEKMQ (reference sequence). V dropped 5 bases and J dropped 0; count of bases not matched to a gene: 7. This CDR3 is CASSLVGLAGGIAKNIQYF. The CDR3 nucleotides are TGTGCCAGCAGCCTAGTGGGACTAGCGGGGGGGATAGCCAAAAACATTCAGTACTTC.

The chain employs TRBV3-1 (or the pseudogene TRBV3-2) and TRBJ2-1, with TRBD2 matching 8 bases. The junction had 2 bases not matched to a gene; V was cut back by 4 bases and J by 6 bases. This CDR3 has 13 amino acids. The germline V gene has CDR1 LGHDT and CDR2 YNNKEL (reference sequence). This chain's CDR3 is CASSPGLVNEQFF. The CDR3 bases are TGTGCCAGCAGCCCGGGACTAGTCAATGAGCAGTTCTTC.

The chain carries TRBV20-1 and TRBJ2-3; D remains ambiguous. V lost 3 bases and J 6 bases, leaving 19 bases between the germline ends. Germline V CDR1 and CDR2: DFQATT, SNEGSKA (reference sequence). The length of the CDR3 is 15 residues. The CDR3 region has the DNA TGCAGTGCTAGTTATGGAGTCGTCGGTGCGGATACGCAGTATTTT. It translates to CSASYGVVGADTQYF.

The gene calls are TRBV5-4 and TRBJ1-1; no clear D. The length of the CDR3 is 14 residues. Trimming left V 4 bases short and J 5 bases short, with 15 bases between. CDR1 is SGHNT and CDR2 is YYREEE in the germline V gene (reference sequence). As DNA, the CDR3 is TGTGCCAGCAGCCCGAACGTACGGCGGACTGAAGCTTTCTTT. It codes for CASSPNVRRTEAFF. The full variable domain, completed using reference TRBV5-4 and TRBJ1-1, is ETGVTQSPTHLIKTRGQQVTLRCSSQSGHNTVSWYQQALGQGPQFIFQYYREEENGRGNFPPRFSGLQFPNYSSELNVNALELDDSALYLCASSPNVRRTEAFFGQGTRLTVV.